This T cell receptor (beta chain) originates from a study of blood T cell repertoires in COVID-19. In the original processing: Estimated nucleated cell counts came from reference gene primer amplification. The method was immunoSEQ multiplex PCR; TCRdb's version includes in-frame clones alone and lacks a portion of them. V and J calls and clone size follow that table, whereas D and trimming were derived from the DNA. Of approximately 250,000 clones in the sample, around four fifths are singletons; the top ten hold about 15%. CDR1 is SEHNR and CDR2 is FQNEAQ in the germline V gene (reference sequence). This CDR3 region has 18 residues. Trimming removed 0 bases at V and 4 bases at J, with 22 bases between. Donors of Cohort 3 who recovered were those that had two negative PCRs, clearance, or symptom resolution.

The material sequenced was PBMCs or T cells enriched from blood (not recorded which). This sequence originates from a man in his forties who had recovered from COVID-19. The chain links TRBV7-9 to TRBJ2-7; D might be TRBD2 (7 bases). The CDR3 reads CASSLARRLGGLVYEQYF. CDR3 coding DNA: TGTGCCAGCAGCTTAGCGCGAAGGCTCGGGGGGCTGGTTTACGAGCAGTACTTC. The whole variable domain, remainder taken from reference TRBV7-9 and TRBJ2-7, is DTGVSQNPRHKITKRGQNVTFRCDPISEHNRLYWYRQTLGQGPEFLTYFQNEAQLEKSRLLSDRFSAERPKGSFSTLEIQRTEQGDSAMYLCASSLARRLGGLVYEQYFGPGTRLTVT.